Presented here are 10 T cell receptor beta chains from one specimen sequenced in a study of shared clonotypes between healthy human individuals (dated by TCRdb to the early 2020s). Receptors were amplified or captured by the immunoSEQ multiplex PCR assay. In its TCRdb copy, this immuneACCESS table keeps in-frame sequences only and misses some clones. Where compared with another copy, unresolved V genes explain less than half of these, and the others have no known cause. In this sample the table shows 1.5 million to 2.5 million clones, approximately 94% of which occur a single time. Jointly, the top ten make up 1% to 1.5% of the sample. CD8 naive samples were CD45RO-negative cells positively selected for CCR7, giving a CD45RA+CCR7+ population that excluded TemRA cells. The sequenced sample consisted of naive CD8+ T cells sorted from blood. What the cell subset or site label conveys for this sample: CD45RA+CCR7+. The origin of the receptors is a young man in good health.

This chain connects TRBV18 to TRBJ2-2; TRBD2 might be the D (5 bases). The CDR3 has 16 residues. The V gene lost 1 base and the J gene lost 7 bases, with 16 bases spanning the gap. The germline V gene has CDR1 KGHSH and CDR2 LQKENI. CDR3 coding DNA: TGTGCCAGCTCACCACTAATTGAGGGAGAAGGCGGGGAGCTGTTTTTT. Translation: CASSPLIEGEGGELFF.

Worth noting for this clone: Other DNA sequences in this sample translate to the same CDR3. The chain uses TRBV28 and TRBJ1-5; D call uncertain. V lost 6 bases and J lost 0, with 6 bases in between. This CDR3 has 13 residues. Germline-derived CDR1 and CDR2 are MDHEN and SYDVKM. The DNA for the CDR3 is TGTGCCAGCAGCGGTTATAGCAATCAGCCCCAGCATTTT. It is translated as CASSGYSNQPQHF.

The rearrangement joins TRBV13 to TRBJ2-7, with D hard to call. The V end lost 4 bases, the J end lost 2 bases, and 15 bases lay between the germline ends. The CDR3 spans 15 residues. Looked up from germline, CDR1 is PRHDT and CDR2 is FYEKMQ (reference sequence). Here the CDR3 reads CASSSQTTLPYEQYF. DNA of the CDR3: TGTGCCAGCAGCTCCCAGACCACCCTTCCCTACGAGCAGTACTTC.

The J gene is TRBJ1-2, the V gene TRBV7-9, with TRBD1 identical over 9 bases. The ends lost 4 bases at V and 6 bases at J; junction bases unmatched: 9. Looked up from germline, CDR1 is SEHNR and CDR2 is FQNEAQ (reference sequence). The CDR3 spans 15 residues. CDR3 sequence (DNA): TGTGCCAGCAGCTCTAAAGACAGGGGGTACGATGGCTACACCTTC. It encodes CASSSKDRGYDGYTF.

With regard to this clone: In the same sample, other DNA sequences code for this CDR3. V gene TRBV28 combines with J gene TRBJ2-1; D not certain. Trimming removed 3 bases from V and 10 bases from J, with 4 bases in between. In germline, CDR1 is MDHEN, CDR2 SYDVKM. The CDR3 totals 10 residues. The CDR3 region has the DNA TGTGCCAGCAGTTTGGGAGAGCAGTTCTTC. Its protein is CASSLGEQFF.

Written as DNA, the CDR3 is TGCGCCAGCAGCCAAGCCACCCCGCAGTACGAGCAGTACTTC. It encodes CASSQATPQYEQYF. This chain links TRBV4-1 with TRBJ2-7; D call uncertain. V lost 1 base and J lost 4, with 11 bases in between. Germline values: CDR1 MGHRA, CDR2 YSYEKL. The CDR3 sequence is 14 residues long.

Of note for this clone: Other nucleotide sequences from this sample produce the same CDR3. The chain has TRBV5-4 and TRBJ2-5, with 8 bases identical to TRBD1. The V and J ends lost 4 bases and 1 base, in that order; junction bases with no gene match: 3. Germline CDR1 is SGHNT and CDR2 is YYREEE (reference sequence). This CDR3 region has 14 residues. DNA of the CDR3: TGTGCCAGCAGCCTAGACAGGGGCCAAGAGACCCAGTACTTC. This gives the protein CASSLDRGQETQYF.

The chain recombines TRBV11-2 with TRBJ2-1; 8 bases fit TRBD2. This CDR3 spans 16 amino acids. Germline CDR1 reads SGHAT; CDR2 reads FQNNGV. The J segment lost 0 bases and the V segment lost 0 bases, leaving 1 base of the junction unmatched. The CDR3 nucleotides are TGTGCCAGCAGCTTAGAACTAGCGGCCTCCTACAATGAGCAGTTCTTC. This translates into CASSLELAASYNEQFF. Filled out from reference TRBV11-2 and TRBJ2-1, the complete variable domain reads EAGVAQSPRYKIIEKRQSVAFWCNPISGHATLYWYQQILGQGPKLLIQFQNNGVVDDSQLPKDRFSAERLKGVDSTLKIQPAKLEDSAVYLCASSLELAASYNEQFFGPGTRLTVL.

In regard to this clone: The same CDR3 also results from other DNA sequences found in this sample. J is TRBJ2-7 and V is TRBV27, with 7 bases identical to TRBD1. The junction had 3 bases not matched to a gene; V was cut back by 5 bases and J by 2 bases. Germline CDR1 is MNHEY and CDR2 is SMNVEV (reference sequence). This CDR3 spans 13 amino acids. CDR3 residues: CASSPGTAYEQYF. DNA for the CDR3: TGTGCCAGCAGTCCGGGGACAGCCTACGAGCAGTACTTC.

V gene TRBV16 combines with J gene TRBJ1-1, with D maybe TRBD1 (5 bases). Trimming took off 5 bases at V and 1 base at J, with 14 bases between the two ends. This CDR3 has 15 residues. Germline CDR1 KGHSY, CDR2 FQNENV. The CDR3 coding sequence is TGTGCCAGCAGCTCTCGGGGGACCTCGAACACTGAAGCTTTCTTT. This sequence encodes CASSSRGTSNTEAFF.